The 19 T cell receptor beta chains given below trace back to one sample, sequenced in a study of neurological immune-mediated disorders (dated by TCRdb to between 2018 and 2021). The library was made by 5' RACE. The run used an Illumina HiSeq 2500. TCRdb reworked the public reads: Q25 trimming with fastp, MiXCR clone assembly, productive beta chains retained. For every CDR3 protein sequence, its rows merge into one entry that carries the most common genes and DNA. A total of tens of thousands of distinct CDR3 sequences appear in this sample, under 4.5% of them only once. The ten largest clonotypes hold roughly 2.9% of the sample. The specimen sequenced was PBMCs. The receptors here all came from a woman aged 45-60 years with multiple sclerosis.

In this sample, this clonotype turned up many times. The chain is built from TRBV4-1 and TRBJ2-5; D gene unclear. The CDR3 is made up of 13 amino acids. The V gene lost 5 bases and the J gene lost 0 bases, with 7 bases spanning the gap. Germline-derived CDR1 and CDR2 are MGHRA and YSYEKL. The CDR3 is CASSALYQETQYF. Written as DNA, the CDR3 is TGCGCCAGCAGCGCCCTGTACCAAGAGACCCAGTACTTC.

V gene TRBV5-1 combines with J gene TRBJ1-1; D ambiguous. The CDR3 has 14 amino acids. V was cut by 0 bases and J by 4 bases, with 10 bases left in between. Germline V CDR1 and CDR2: SGHRS, YFSETQ. The CDR3 loop reads CASSLGSATTEAFF. In nucleotides, the CDR3 is TGCGCCAGCAGCTTGGGGTCGGCCACCACTGAAGCTTTCTTT.

This clonotype has ten or more counts. The chain joins TRBV5-1 to TRBJ1-5; no clear D gene. V shed 0 bases and J shed 2 bases, with 9 bases lying between them. CDR1 and CDR2 from the germline V gene are SGHRS and YFSETQ. The length of the CDR3 is 15 residues. The CDR3 spells CASSLDGIGNQPQHF. The CDR3, as DNA: TGCGCCAGCAGCTTGGATGGGATTGGCAATCAGCCCCAGCATTTT.

This clonotype has at least ten counts. The rearrangement links TRBV4-3 to TRBJ2-7; D remains unclear. The germline V gene encodes CDR1 LGHNA and CDR2 YSLEER. CDR3 length: 15 residues. The germline V and J ends were trimmed by 2 bases and 3 bases, with 14 bases remaining between them. The chain's CDR3 is CASSQLAQSNYEQYF. CDR3 in DNA: TGCGCCAGCAGCCAACTCGCACAGTCCAACTACGAGCAGTACTTC.

This clonotype was detected a few times. This rearrangement joins TRBV4-2 to TRBJ2-7, with D perhaps matching TRBD1 (5 bases). CDR1 and CDR2 from the germline V gene are LGHNA and YNFKEQ. V was shortened by 0 bases and J by 3 bases, with 12 bases between the two germline ends. The CDR3 loop spans 15 amino acids. The CDR3 is CASSQELTRDYEQYF. CDR3 nucleotides: TGTGCCAGCAGCCAAGAGTTAACCAGGGACTACGAGCAGTACTTC.

This clonotype was seen at least ten times. The rearrangement joins TRBV5-1 to TRBJ2-3; tentative D call: TRBD1 (6 bases). V was pared by 1 base and J by 5 bases, with 11 bases between. Germline CDR1 is SGHRS and CDR2 is YFSETQ. This CDR3 spans 14 amino acids. This chain's CDR3 is CASSLMGARDTQYF. CDR3 DNA sequence: TGCGCCAGCAGCTTGATGGGGGCTCGAGATACGCAGTATTTT.

Ten or more counts support this clonotype. V and J are TRBV6-5 and TRBJ2-3; 13 bases map to TRBD2. V lost 8 bases and J lost 4; bases outside the gene matches: 3. The CDR3 has 14 amino acids. Germline-derived CDR1 and CDR2 are MNHEY and SVGAGI. CDR3 loop: CASAGLAGADTQYF. Written as DNA, the CDR3 is TGTGCCAGCGCCGGACTAGCGGGGGCAGATACGCAGTATTTT.

This clonotype has ten or more counts. In nucleotides, the CDR3 is TGCGCCAGCAGCTGGGGACAGGGGGGTCCCTACGAGCAGTACTTC. Translating gives CASSWGQGGPYEQYF. The chain is built from TRBV5-1 and TRBJ2-7; 11 bases agree with TRBD1. V shed 3 bases and J 2 bases; nucleotides not matched to a gene: 4. The CDR3 has 15 amino acids. Germline CDR1 reads SGHRS; CDR2 reads YFSETQ.

The chain links TRBV12-3 or TRBV12-4 to TRBJ2-2; TRBD1 might be the D (6 bases). CDR3 length equals 15 residues. Trimming shortened V by 5 bases and J by 0 bases, and 10 bases separated the two germline ends. The CDR3 coding sequence is TGTGCCAGCAGTCGCAGACAGGCGAACACCGGGGAGCTGTTTTTT. Amino acid sequence: CASSRRQANTGELFF.

Ten or more counts support this clonotype. The chain recombines TRBV10-3 with TRBJ2-5, with a possible D match to TRBD1 (5 bases). The germline V gene encodes CDR1 ENHRY and CDR2 SYGVKD. This CDR3 spans 15 amino acids. Between the trimmed V and J ends, which lost 1 base and 1 base, there was a span of 10 bases. The CDR3 DNA sequence: TGTGCCATCAGTGAGTTAAGGACAAGCCAAGAGACCCAGTACTTC. This translates into CAISELRTSQETQYF.

Remarks on this clonotype: A junction boundary mismatches the germline segment, possibly from a read error. The chain has TRBV27 and TRBJ1-5; 9 nucleotides align to TRBD1. The CDR3 spans 16 residues. Germline V gene data show CDR1 as MNHEY and CDR2 as SMNVEV (reference sequence). The CDR3 sequence: CASSPRQGGSNKTQNF. The CDR3, as DNA: TGTGCCAGCAGTCCTAGACAGGGGGGTTCGAATAAGACCCAGAATTTT.

This clonotype was found many times. The chain joins TRBV2 to TRBJ2-5; D not certain. Trimming stripped 6 bases from V and 5 bases from J, with 10 bases between. The CDR3 has 12 residues. Germline lookup yields CDR1 SNHLY and CDR2 FYNNEI. This CDR3 reads CASSGVGETQYF. DNA of the CDR3: TGTGCCAGCAGCGGTGTAGGCGAGACCCAGTACTTC. The full variable domain, completed using reference TRBV2 and TRBJ2-5, is EPEVTQTPSHQVTQMGQEVILRCVPISNHLYFYWYRQILGQKVEFLVSFYNNEISEKSEIFDDQFSVERPDGSNFTLKIRSTKLEDSAMYFCASSGVGETQYFGPGTRLLVL.

This clonotype was recorded at least ten times. The V and J genes are TRBV12-3 or TRBV12-4 and TRBJ1-1; D unclear. The length of the CDR3 is 15 residues. Trimming pared 6 bases from V and 0 bases from J, leaving 14 bases between. As DNA, the CDR3 is TGTGCCAGCAGCCTCTCTGCGAGTTTGAACACTGAAGCTTTCTTT. Residues: CASSLSASLNTEAFF.

As concerns this clonotype: A much larger clone differs from this one at a single base, so this may be a read error. CDR3 DNA sequence: TGTGCTAGCTCCTGCAGGGGACAGTGTTCACATCAGCACCAGCATTTT. As protein: CASSCRGQCSHQHQHF. This chain uses TRBV7-7 with TRBJ1-5; TRBD1 aligns across 7 bases. CDR1 is SSHAT, CDR2 FNYEAQ, per germline (reference sequence). The CDR3 contains 16 residues.

Details on this clonotype: At one end the junction does not follow the germline gene, possibly because of a read error. The chain uses TRBV6-5 and TRBJ2-1, with 7 bases fitting TRBD2. Germline CDR1 and CDR2: MNHEY and SVGAGI. The CDR3 extends over 16 amino acids. CDR3 nucleotides: TGTGCCAGCAGCCCTGTTGGGGGACTACCCTACAATGCGCAGTTCTTC. Its translation: CASSPVGGLPYNAQFF.

Ten or more counts support this clonotype. The CDR3 nucleotides read TGTGCCAGCAGCCCTTGGAGCGGGGACACAGATACGCAGTATTTT. Its protein product is CASSPWSGDTDTQYF. The chain is built from TRBV3-1 and TRBJ2-3; 7 bases agree with TRBD2. With 4 bases clipped from V and 2 bases from J, the junction kept 6 bases outside the gene matches. Germline CDR1 LGHDT, CDR2 YNNKEL (reference sequence). The CDR3 is 15 residues long.

The table lists this clonotype with many counts. The rearrangement joins TRBV6-2 or TRBV6-3 to TRBJ1-1; D unresolved. This CDR3 region has 11 residues. The germline CDR1 and CDR2 sequences are MNHEY and SVGEGT. V dropped 4 bases and J dropped 8 bases, with 8 bases sitting between them. Here the CDR3 DNA reads TGTGCCAGCAGTTTGGTATACGAAGCTTTCTTT. This codes for CASSLVYEAFF.

This clonotype was found a few times. This could be a read error, since a much larger clone is one nucleotide away. This chain joins TRBV6-5 and TRBJ2-7, with D perhaps matching TRBD2 (6 bases). The CDR3 consists of 14 residues. Trimming stripped 0 bases from V and 0 bases from J, with 6 bases between. CDR1 and CDR2 from the germline V gene are MNHEY and SVGAGI. Here the CDR3 reads CASSYSGGSYEQYF. CDR3 nucleotide sequence: TGTGCCAGCAGTTACTCGGGGGGCTCCTACGAGCAGTACTTC.

Ten or more counts support this clonotype. This sequence joins TRBV20-1 and TRBJ1-2, with a tentative D call TRBD1 (5 bases). Trimming stripped 2 bases from V and 0 bases from J, with 19 bases between. Germline CDR1 and CDR2: DFQATT and SNEGSKA (reference sequence). The CDR3 has 17 amino acids. The CDR3 bases are TGCAGTGCTAGACCGGGGGGGACGGGAAGACCTAACTATGGCTACACCTTC. This encodes CSARPGGTGRPNYGYTF.